This T cell receptor beta chain was found in a study of T cell responses to AZD1222 COVID-19 vaccine. Study background: Second doses that came at about 4 or about 12 weeks were put together.

About this clone itself: Antigen unknown.

Findings and limits, study-wide: Donors in the cohort were predominantly white British and more often female, and clonal diversity was possibly underestimated.

CDR1 SGHKS and CDR2 YYEKEE come from the germline V gene (reference sequence). Trimming took off 3 bases at V and 6 bases at J, with 18 bases between the two ends. There are 15 residues in the CDR3. Clones were read by immunoSEQ multiplex PCR, and TCRdb kept only the in-frame ones, dropping some. The sample has 150,000 or so clones, approximately 88% seen once. The chain carries TRBV5-5 and TRBJ1-2; TRBD1 is a possible D gene (5 bases). This sample comprised peripheral blood, obtained on day 0 of AZD1222 vaccination. This sequence originates from an adult in good health. CDR3 loop: CASSSHGAGINGYTF. CDR3 sequence (DNA): TGTGCCAGCAGCTCCCACGGGGCGGGGATCAATGGCTACACCTTC.